Listed here is a single T cell receptor beta chain. Its specificity is unknown. The entry originates in a study of T cell responses to AZD1222 COVID-19 vaccine. Study-level information: Whether given at about 4 or about 12 weeks, second doses were pooled. Study findings and constraints: White British people made up most donors, females outnumbered males, and clonal diversity was possibly underestimated.

Germline assignment: CDR1 SGDLS and CDR2 YYNGEE. Trimming took 4 bases from V and 9 from J, leaving 8 bases between them. The CDR3 covers 11 residues. TCRdb keeps only in-frame clones here, not all; method: immunoSEQ multiplex PCR. Of more than 95,000 clones detected, approximately 90% appear once; the ten largest clones hold about 9.3%. The chain joins TRBV9 to TRBJ2-1; D uncertain. The source material was peripheral blood, sampled on day 0 of AZD1222 vaccination. The sequence was obtained from an adult in good health. CDR3 nucleotide sequence: TGTGCCAGCAGCATGTGGGTTGAGCAGTTCTTC. It translates to CASSMWVEQFF.